This entry describes one T cell receptor (beta chain). The antigen is undetermined. Germline values: CDR1 SGHRS, CDR2 YFSETQ. The V and J ends lost 1 base and 0 bases respectively, with 17 bases between them. CDR3 length: 18 residues. Sorting separated CD25+CD127- cells from the CD4+ cells of a few patients. Alopecia areata patients provided lesional scalp punch biopsies and peripheral blood, both collected for the study. The data were taken from a study of CD8+ T cells in alopecia areata. Regarding the study as a whole: Scalp sequencing captures resident alphabeta T cells of normal skin too. Lesional scalp exceeded normal scalp in clonality, especially in alopecia totalis/universalis. Among patients, TCR sharing was less clear than in mice, a difference possibly due in part to HLA diversity in the patient population.

In each case, RNA was isolated and then reverse transcribed into cDNA as the sequencing template. Repertoires were generated with immunoSEQ multiplex PCR, while TCRdb's copy carries only in-frame clones and drops some. The sample shows thousands of clones, about two thirds of them seen only once. This chain joins TRBV5-1 and TRBJ2-1, with D possibly being TRBD1 (7 bases). This receptor was taken from a human donor with alopecia areata. Sequenced: CD4+ Tregs sorted from blood. As DNA, the CDR3 is TGCGCCAGCAGCTTGAGGGGGGACAGTCCGAGCTCCTACAATGAGCAGTTCTTC. Amino acid sequence: CASSLRGDSPSSYNEQFF.